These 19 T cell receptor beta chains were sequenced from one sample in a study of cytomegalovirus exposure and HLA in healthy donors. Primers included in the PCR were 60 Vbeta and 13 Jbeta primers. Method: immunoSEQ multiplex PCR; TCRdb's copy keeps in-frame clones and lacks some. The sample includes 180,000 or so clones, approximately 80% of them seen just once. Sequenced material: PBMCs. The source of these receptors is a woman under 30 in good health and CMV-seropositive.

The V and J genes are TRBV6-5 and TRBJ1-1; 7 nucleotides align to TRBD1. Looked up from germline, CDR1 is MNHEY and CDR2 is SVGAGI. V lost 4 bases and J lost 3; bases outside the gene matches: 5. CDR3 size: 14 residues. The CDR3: CASSWNRGDTEAFF. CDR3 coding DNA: TGTGCCAGCAGTTGGAACAGGGGTGACACTGAAGCTTTCTTT.

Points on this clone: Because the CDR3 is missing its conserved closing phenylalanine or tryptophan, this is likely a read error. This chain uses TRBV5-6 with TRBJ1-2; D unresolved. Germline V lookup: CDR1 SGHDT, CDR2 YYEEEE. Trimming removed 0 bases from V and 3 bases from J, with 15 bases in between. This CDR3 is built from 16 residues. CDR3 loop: CASSLAPDWGDYGYTL. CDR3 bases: TGTGCCAGCAGCTTGGCCCCTGATTGGGGAGACTATGGCTACACCCTC.

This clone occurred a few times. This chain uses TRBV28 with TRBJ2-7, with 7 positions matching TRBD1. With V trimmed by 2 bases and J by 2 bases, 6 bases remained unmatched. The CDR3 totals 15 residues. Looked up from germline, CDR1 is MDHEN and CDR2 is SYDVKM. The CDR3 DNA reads TGTGCCAGCAGTTTACCAAGAGGACAGGCCTACGAGCAGTACTTC. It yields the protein CASSLPRGQAYEQYF.

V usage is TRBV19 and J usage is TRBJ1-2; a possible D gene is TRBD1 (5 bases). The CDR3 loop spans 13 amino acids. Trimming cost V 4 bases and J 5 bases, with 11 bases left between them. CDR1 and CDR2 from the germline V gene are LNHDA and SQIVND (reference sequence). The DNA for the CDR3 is TGTGCCAGTAGTACGGAAGGGGTTTATGGCTACACCTTC. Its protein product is CASSTEGVYGYTF.

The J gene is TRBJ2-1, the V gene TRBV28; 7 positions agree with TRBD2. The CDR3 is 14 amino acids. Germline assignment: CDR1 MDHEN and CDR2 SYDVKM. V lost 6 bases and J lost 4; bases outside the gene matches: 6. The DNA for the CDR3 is TGTGCCAGCAGACGTTCTAGCGGATACAATGAGCAGTTCTTC. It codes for CASRRSSGYNEQFF.

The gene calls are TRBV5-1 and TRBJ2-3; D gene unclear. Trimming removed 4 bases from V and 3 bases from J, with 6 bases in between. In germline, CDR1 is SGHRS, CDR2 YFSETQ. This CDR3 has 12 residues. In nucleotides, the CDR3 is TGCGCCAGCAGCCCCCCAACAGATACGCAGTATTTT. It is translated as CASSPPTDTQYF.

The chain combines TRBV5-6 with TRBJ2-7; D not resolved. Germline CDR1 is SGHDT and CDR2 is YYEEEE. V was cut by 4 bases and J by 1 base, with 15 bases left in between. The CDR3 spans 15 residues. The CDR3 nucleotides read TGTGCCAGCAGCCATGACATTCTACCATCCTACGAGCAGTACTTC. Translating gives CASSHDILPSYEQYF.

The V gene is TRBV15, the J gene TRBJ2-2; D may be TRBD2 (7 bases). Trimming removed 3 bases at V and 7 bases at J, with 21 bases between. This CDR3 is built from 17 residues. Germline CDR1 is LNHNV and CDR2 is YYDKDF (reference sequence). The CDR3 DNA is TGTGCCACCAGCAGTGAATACCGGGGGGACAAACGCGGGGAGCTGTTTTTT. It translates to CATSSEYRGDKRGELFF.

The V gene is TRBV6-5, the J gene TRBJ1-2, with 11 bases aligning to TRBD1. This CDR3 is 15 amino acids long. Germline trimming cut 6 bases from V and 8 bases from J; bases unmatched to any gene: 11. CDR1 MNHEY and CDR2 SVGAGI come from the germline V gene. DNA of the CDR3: TGTGCCAGCAGCACCCGGGACAGGGGGTCGGGGGGCTACACCTTC. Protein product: CASSTRDRGSGGYTF.

CDR3 DNA: TGCGCCAGCAGCTTGCGGGGAGGGGGACGAGTTGGGCATTACAATGAGCAGTTCTTC. Translated: CASSLRGGGRVGHYNEQFF. The chain combines TRBV5-1 with TRBJ2-1; TRBD2 might be the D (7 bases). The germline V gene encodes CDR1 SGHRS and CDR2 YFSETQ. The CDR3 totals 19 residues. The germline V and J ends were trimmed by 1 base and 4 bases, with 24 bases remaining between them.

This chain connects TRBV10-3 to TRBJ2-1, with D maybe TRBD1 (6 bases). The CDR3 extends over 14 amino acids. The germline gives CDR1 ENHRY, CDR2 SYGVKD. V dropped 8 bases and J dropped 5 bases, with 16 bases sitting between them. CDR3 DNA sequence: TGTGCCATCGACCGAACAGGGAACCACAATGAGCAGTTCTTC. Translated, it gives CAIDRTGNHNEQFF.

CDR3 sequence (DNA): TGTGCCAGCAGCTTAATCGGTCCTAACTATGGCTACACCTTC. It yields the protein CASSLIGPNYGYTF. The gene calls are TRBV7-2 and TRBJ1-2; unclear D gene. Germline V gene lookup returns CDR1 SGHTA and CDR2 FQGNSA. With 2 bases removed from V and 0 bases from J, the gap between germline ends came to 7 bases. This CDR3 is built from 14 residues.

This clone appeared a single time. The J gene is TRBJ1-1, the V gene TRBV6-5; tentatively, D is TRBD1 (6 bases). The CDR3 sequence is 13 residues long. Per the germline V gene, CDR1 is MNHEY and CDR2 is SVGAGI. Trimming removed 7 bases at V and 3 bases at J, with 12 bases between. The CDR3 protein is CASKRGHYTEAFF. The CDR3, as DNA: TGTGCCAGCAAACGGGGACATTACACTGAAGCTTTCTTT.

Here the CDR3 reads CAEGDRVTGELFF. The CDR3 DNA is TGTGCCGAGGGAGACAGGGTCACCGGGGAGCTGTTTTTT. This rearrangement joins TRBV28 to TRBJ2-2; TRBD1 matches at 7 bases. Germline-derived CDR1 and CDR2 are MDHEN and SYDVKM. The CDR3 length is 13 residues. The V and J ends lost 11 bases and 4 bases, in that order; junction bases with no gene match: 7.

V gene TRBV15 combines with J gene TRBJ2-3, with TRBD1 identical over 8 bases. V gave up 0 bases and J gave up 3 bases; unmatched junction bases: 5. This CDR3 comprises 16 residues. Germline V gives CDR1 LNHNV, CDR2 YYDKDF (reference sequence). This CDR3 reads CATSRDRDRRTDTQYF. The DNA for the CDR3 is TGTGCCACCAGCAGAGATCGGGACAGGCGAACAGATACGCAGTATTTT.

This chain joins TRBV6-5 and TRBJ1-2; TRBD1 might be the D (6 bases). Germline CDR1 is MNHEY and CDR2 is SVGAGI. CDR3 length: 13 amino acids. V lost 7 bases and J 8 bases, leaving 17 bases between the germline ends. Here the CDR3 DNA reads TGTGCCAGCAAGCCCCGAGGGGGAGAAGGCTACACCTTC. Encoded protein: CASKPRGGEGYTF.

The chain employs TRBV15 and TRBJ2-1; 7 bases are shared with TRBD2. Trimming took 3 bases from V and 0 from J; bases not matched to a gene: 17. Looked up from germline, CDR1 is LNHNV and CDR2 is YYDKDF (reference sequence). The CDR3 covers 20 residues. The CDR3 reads CATSSALVWAGDLSYNEQFF. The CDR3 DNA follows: TGTGCCACCAGCAGCGCTCTGGTGTGGGCGGGGGACCTCTCCTACAATGAGCAGTTCTTC.

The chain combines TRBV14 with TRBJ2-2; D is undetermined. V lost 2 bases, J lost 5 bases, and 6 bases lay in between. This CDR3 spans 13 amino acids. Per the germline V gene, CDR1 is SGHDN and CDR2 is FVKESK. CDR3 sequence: CASSQLVTGELFF. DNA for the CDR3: TGTGCCAGCAGCCAACTTGTGACCGGGGAGCTGTTTTTT.

The CDR3 here is CASSIVGRRGSGELFF. DNA of the CDR3: TGTGCCAGTAGTATTGTCGGACGCAGGGGTTCCGGGGAGCTGTTTTTT. This chain uses TRBV19 with TRBJ2-2; D is possibly TRBD1 (6 bases). Between the trimmed V and J ends, which lost 3 bases and 6 bases, there was a span of 17 bases. Per the germline V gene, CDR1 is LNHDA and CDR2 is SQIVND (reference sequence). The CDR3 has 16 residues.